Described below is a single T cell receptor (beta chain) sequence and its context. Treatment meaning: oral pan-JAK inhibitor, 5-10 mg twice daily. This specimen belongs to a study of CD8+ T cells in alopecia areata. The CDR3 covers 13 residues. V lost 4 bases to trimming and J lost 4 bases, with 13 bases between them. Germline CDR1 and CDR2: GTSNPN and SVGIG (reference sequence). It was cDNA, reverse transcribed from extracted RNA, that served as the sequencing template. Libraries were prepared by immunoSEQ multiplex PCR; TCRdb keeps only in-frame clonotypes and omits some of them. Among more than 110,000 clones listed, roughly 82% were seen once.

The chain recombines TRBV30 with TRBJ1-1; D is unresolved. The clonotype was recovered from a human donor with alopecia areata. Material: CD8+ T cells sorted from blood, obtained at week 4, from a patient treated with tofacitinib. The CDR3 nucleotides read TGTGCCTGGAATTCCGGAGGAACCACTGAAGCTTTCTTT. It translates to CAWNSGGTTEAFF.